These T cell receptor beta chains were read from a single sample in a study of blood T cell repertoires in COVID-19. Sequenced by immunoSEQ multiplex PCR; TCRdb stores in-frame clones only, minus some. The sample shows under 150,000 clones, approximately 89% of them seen only once. The sequenced sample was peripheral blood. These receptors originate from a human donor in a cohort sampled during active COVID-19. CDR3s include the opening cysteine and the closing phenylalanine or tryptophan. Each record gives: J gene, clone size, V gene, D gene, CDR3 DNA, CDR3 protein. A D gene is named only where the DNA matches it firmly. Part of the rows lack a size; the others show once, few, many or a class for expanded clones.

TRBJ1-4 - TRBV4-3 TRBD1 TGCGCCAGCAGCCAAGTTACAGGGGATGAAAAACTGTTTTTT CASSQVTGDEKLFF
TRBJ1-1 - TRBV7-2 - TGTGCCAGCAGCTCGTCGGGAGGCACTGAAGCTTTCTTT CASSSSGGTEAFF
TRBJ1-3 - TRBV5-6 - TGTGCCAGCAGCTTGGCCGTAGGGGGTGGAAACACCATATATTTT CASSLAVGGGNTIYF
TRBJ2-1 - TRBV30 TRBD1 TGTGCCTGGAGTCTCGAATGGGACAGGGTGAATGAGCAGTTCTTC CAWSLEWDRVNEQFF
TRBJ1-4 - TRBV3-1/TRBV3-2 TRBD1 TGTGCCAGCAGCGACAGGGGGCTAAATGAAAAACTGTTTTTT CASSDRGLNEKLFF
TRBJ2-7 - TRBV5-5 - TGTGCCAGCAGCTTGGTCTTAGAAGAGCAGTACTTC CASSLVLEEQYF
TRBJ1-3 - TRBV6-4 - TGTGCCAGCAGCCCAGGGGCCTCTGGAAACACCATATATTTT CASSPGASGNTIYF
TRBJ1-5 once TRBV12-3/TRBV12-4 - TGTGCCAGCAGCCCTACGGGGCCCCAGCATTTT CASSPTGPQHF
TRBJ1-1 - TRBV6-5 - TGTGCCAGCACCCCCGCCGGGCGGGTTGGCACTGAAGCTTTCTTT CASTPAGRVGTEAFF
TRBJ1-4 few TRBV5-4 TRBD1 TGTGCCAGCAGCTGGGACAGCCCCAATGAAAAACTGTTTTTT CASSWDSPNEKLFF
TRBJ1-1 - TRBV11-2 - TGTGCCAGCAGCTTAGATTACGGGAACACTGAAGCTTTCTTT CASSLDYGNTEAFF